This T cell receptor beta chain was identified during a study of cytomegalovirus exposure and HLA in healthy donors. Findings and limits, study-wide: With high specificity and sensitivity, the classifier reportedly diagnosed cytomegalovirus status.

A remark on this clone: The antigen remains unidentified.

PCR involved 60 Vbeta and 13 Jbeta primers. Method: immunoSEQ multiplex PCR; TCRdb's copy keeps in-frame clones and lacks some. Here the sample table reports some 75,000 clones. The CDR3 sequence is 19 residues long. Germline CDR1 SGDLS, CDR2 YYNGEE. Trimming at V came to 1 base and at J to 2 bases, leaving 12 bases not matched to a gene. The sequence was obtained from a female donor in good health and CMV-seropositive. The chain links TRBV9 to TRBJ2-6; 7 bases map to TRBD1. Material for sequencing was PBMCs. CDR3 amino acids: CASSVLGAGGMPGANVLTF. The CDR3 DNA is TGTGCCAGCAGCGTACTGGGGGCAGGGGGTATGCCTGGGGCCAACGTCCTGACTTTC.